Presented here are 12 T cell receptor beta chains from one specimen sequenced in a study of T-cell memory formation after mild COVID-19. TCRdb fed the 5' RACE reads into MiXCR, producing one record per CDR3 protein. The sample shows about 210,000 distinct CDR3 sequences, over 9.5% of them seen only once. Material for sequencing was PBMCs or a T cell subset sorted from them (not recorded which). The receptors derive from a man between 18 and 35 years old who had mild COVID-19 (a few samples of this study predate the infection). Cell type and time point are not known.

This chain links TRBV20-1 with TRBJ1-6, with D perhaps TRBD1 (5 bases). This CDR3 region has 12 residues. From germline, CDR1 is DFQATT and CDR2 SNEGSKA (reference sequence). V gave up 3 bases and J gave up 10 bases, with 10 bases separating them. CDR3 nucleotides: TGCAGTGCTAGGGGGGGGGGATCACCCCTCCACTTT. Translation: CSARGGGSPLHF.

The genes are TRBV15 and TRBJ1-1, with D possibly being TRBD1 (5 bases). V lost 0 bases and J 6 bases, leaving 11 bases between the germline ends. Germline lookup yields CDR1 LNHNV and CDR2 YYDKDF (reference sequence). The CDR3 is 14 residues long. CDR3 residues: CATSRDQGVSEAFF. In DNA form, the CDR3 reads TGTGCCACCAGCAGAGATCAAGGGGTCTCTGAAGCTTTCTTT. Full variable domain (outside the CDR3, taken from reference TRBV15 and TRBJ1-1): DAMVIQNPRYQVTQFGKPVTLSCSQTLNHNVMYWYQQKSSQAPKLLFHYYDKDFNNEADTPDNFQSRRPNTSFCFLDIRSPGLGDTAMYLCATSRDQGVSEAFFGQGTRLTVV.

This clonotype turned up a few times. The V call is TRBV28, the J call TRBJ1-5; the D gene is possibly TRBD1 (5 bases). Trimming removed 5 bases at V and 9 bases at J, with 17 bases between. Germline assignment: CDR1 MDHEN and CDR2 SYDVKM. This CDR3 has 14 residues. The CDR3 loop is CASSPSGLLSPQHF. CDR3 bases: TGTGCCAGCAGTCCTTCGGGACTCCTATCGCCCCAGCATTTT.

This clonotype was found many times. This chain joins TRBV18 and TRBJ1-6; tentatively, D is TRBD1 (6 bases). The CDR3 has 13 residues. Per the germline V gene, CDR1 is KGHSH and CDR2 is LQKENI. Trimming left V 8 bases short and J 5 bases short, with 10 bases between. The CDR3 loop reads CASQDRDNSPLHF. DNA of the CDR3: TGTGCCAGCCAGGACAGAGATAATTCACCCCTCCACTTT.

This clonotype turned up a few times. CDR3 region: CASSLGAGQPQHF. CDR3 in DNA: TGTGCCAGCAGTTTGGGGGCAGGACAGCCCCAGCATTTT. V gene TRBV12-3 or TRBV12-4 combines with J gene TRBJ1-5, with a weak D call TRBD1 (6 bases). CDR3 length equals 13 residues. The germline V and J ends were trimmed by 3 bases and 7 bases, with 10 bases remaining between them.

This clonotype has more than one count but fewer than ten. V gene TRBV5-1 combines with J gene TRBJ1-1; the D gene is possibly TRBD1 (6 bases). The V end was cut by 0 bases, the J end by 4 bases, with 10 bases between. CDR1 and CDR2 from the germline V gene are SGHRS and YFSETQ. This CDR3 is built from 14 residues. The CDR3 reads CASSLDRVGTEAFF. Here the CDR3 DNA reads TGCGCCAGCAGCTTGGACAGGGTGGGCACTGAAGCTTTCTTT.

The table lists this clonotype with a few counts. V and J are TRBV20-1 and TRBJ1-4; maybe TRBD1 (5 bases). CDR1 DFQATT and CDR2 SNEGSKA come from the germline V gene (reference sequence). Trimming cost V 6 bases and J 10 bases, with 21 bases left between them. The CDR3 sequence is 14 residues long. CDR3 DNA sequence: TGCAGTGCCCCTTTGGGGGGGGGTCGAGGAAAACTGTTTTTT. It is translated as CSAPLGGGRGKLFF.

The V and J genes are TRBV12-3 or TRBV12-4 and TRBJ2-5, with 7 bases fitting TRBD1. V lost 2 bases, J lost 5 bases, and 8 bases stayed unmatched. This CDR3 region has 15 residues. Here the CDR3 reads CASSLKAGGVETQYF. CDR3 coding DNA: TGTGCCAGCAGTTTAAAGGCAGGGGGAGTGGAGACCCAGTACTTC.

The rearrangement links TRBV4-1 to TRBJ2-3, with 8 nucleotides matching TRBD1. V lost 0 bases, J lost 3 bases, and 14 bases stayed unmatched. This CDR3 spans 19 amino acids. CDR1 is MGHRA and CDR2 is YSYEKL in the germline V gene. Written as DNA, the CDR3 is TGCGCCAGCAGCCAAGAGGGCCCAGGGGTCAGGGGGCGTACAGATACGCAGTATTTT. This codes for CASSQEGPGVRGRTDTQYF.

Ten or more counts support this clonotype. The chain has TRBV6-6 and TRBJ1-1; a weak D match, TRBD1 (6 bases). Germline V gene lookup returns CDR1 MNHNY and CDR2 SVGAGI (reference sequence). This CDR3 is 15 amino acids long. Trimming removed 7 bases at V and 7 bases at J, with 22 bases between. In DNA, the CDR3 is TGTGCCAGCATGAAGGCGGCAGGGGCGATCGTTGAAGCTTTCTTT. Encoded protein: CASMKAAGAIVEAFF.

This clonotype occurred many times. The chain has TRBV4-1 and TRBJ2-3; no definite D call. Trimming took 2 bases from V and 3 from J, leaving 6 bases between them. This CDR3 region has 13 residues. Germline V gene data show CDR1 as MGHRA and CDR2 as YSYEKL. The CDR3 loop reads CASSQRWTDTQYF. CDR3 in DNA: TGCGCCAGCAGCCAAAGGTGGACAGATACGCAGTATTTT.

The rearrangement uses TRBV27 and TRBJ2-3; a possible D gene is TRBD2 (6 bases). Germline loops: CDR1 MNHEY, CDR2 SMNVEV (reference sequence). This CDR3 has 16 amino acids. V lost 5 bases to trimming and J lost 0 bases, with 15 bases between them. DNA for the CDR3: TGTGCCAGCAGTATCACCTCCGGGAGTAGCACAGATACGCAGTATTTT. It specifies CASSITSGSSTDTQYF.